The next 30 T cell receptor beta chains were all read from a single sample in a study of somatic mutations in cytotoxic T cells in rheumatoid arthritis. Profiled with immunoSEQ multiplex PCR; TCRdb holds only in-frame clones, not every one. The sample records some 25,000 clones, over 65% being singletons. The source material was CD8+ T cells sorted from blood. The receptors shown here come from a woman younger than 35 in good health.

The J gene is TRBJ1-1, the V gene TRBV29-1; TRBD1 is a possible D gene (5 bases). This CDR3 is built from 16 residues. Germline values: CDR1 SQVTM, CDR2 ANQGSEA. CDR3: CTRFPGTRDGDTEAFF. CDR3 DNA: TGCACCCGTTTTCCCGGGACCCGGGACGGGGACACTGAAGCTTTCTTT.

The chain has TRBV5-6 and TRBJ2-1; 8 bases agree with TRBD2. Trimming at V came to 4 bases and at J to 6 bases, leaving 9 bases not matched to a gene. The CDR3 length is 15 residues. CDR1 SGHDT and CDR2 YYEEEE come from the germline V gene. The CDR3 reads CASSQGTSVGNEQFF. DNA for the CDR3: TGTGCCAGCAGCCAAGGGACTAGTGTGGGCAATGAGCAGTTCTTC.

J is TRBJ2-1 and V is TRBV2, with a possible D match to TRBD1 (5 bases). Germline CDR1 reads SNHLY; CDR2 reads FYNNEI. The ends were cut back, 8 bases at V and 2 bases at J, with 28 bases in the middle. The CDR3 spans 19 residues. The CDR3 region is CASSGSLEVRGKTYNEQFF. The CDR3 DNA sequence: TGTGCCAGCTCGGGTTCCCTCGAAGTAAGGGGCAAAACCTACAATGAGCAGTTCTTC.

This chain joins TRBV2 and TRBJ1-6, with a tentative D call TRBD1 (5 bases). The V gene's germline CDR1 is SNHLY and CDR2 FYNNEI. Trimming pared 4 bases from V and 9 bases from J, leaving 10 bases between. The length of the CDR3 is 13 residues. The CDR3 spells CASSGGDGSPLHF. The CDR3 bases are TGTGCCAGCAGTGGAGGGGATGGTTCACCCCTCCACTTT.

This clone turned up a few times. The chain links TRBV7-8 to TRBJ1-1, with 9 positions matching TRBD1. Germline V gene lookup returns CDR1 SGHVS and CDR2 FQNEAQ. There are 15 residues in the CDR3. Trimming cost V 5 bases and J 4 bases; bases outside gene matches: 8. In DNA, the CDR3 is TGTGCCAGCAGCCTTACAGGGGGCGCGGGCACTGAAGCTTTCTTT. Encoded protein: CASSLTGGAGTEAFF. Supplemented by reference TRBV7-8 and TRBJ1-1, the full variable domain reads GAGVSQSPRYKVAKRGQDVALRCDPISGHVSLFWYQQALGQGPEFLTYFQNEAQLDKSGLPSDRFFAERPEGSVSTLKIQRTQQEDSAVYLCASSLTGGAGTEAFFGQGTRLTVV.

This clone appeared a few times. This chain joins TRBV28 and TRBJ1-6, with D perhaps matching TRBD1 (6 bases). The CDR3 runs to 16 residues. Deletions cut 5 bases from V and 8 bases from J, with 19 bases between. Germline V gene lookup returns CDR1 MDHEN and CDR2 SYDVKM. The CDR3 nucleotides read TGTGCCAGCAGTCCAAGTACAGGGTCGGGATATTCACCCCTCCACTTT. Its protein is CASSPSTGSGYSPLHF. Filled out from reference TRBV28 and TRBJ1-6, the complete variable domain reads DVKVTQSSRYLVKRTGEKVFLECVQDMDHENMFWYRQDPGLGLRLIYFSYDVKMKEKGDIPEGYSVSREKKERFSLILESASTNQTSMYLCASSPSTGSGYSPLHFGNGTRLTVT.

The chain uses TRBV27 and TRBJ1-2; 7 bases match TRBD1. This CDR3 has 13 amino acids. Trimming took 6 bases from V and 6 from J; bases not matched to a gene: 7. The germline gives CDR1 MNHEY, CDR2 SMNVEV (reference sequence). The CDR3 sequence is CASSPTGVNGYTF. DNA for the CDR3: TGTGCCAGCAGCCCAACAGGGGTTAATGGCTACACCTTC.

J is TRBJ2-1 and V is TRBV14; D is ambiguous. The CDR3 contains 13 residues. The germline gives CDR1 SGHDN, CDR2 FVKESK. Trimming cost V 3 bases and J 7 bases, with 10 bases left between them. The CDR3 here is CASSQGFGNEQFF. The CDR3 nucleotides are TGTGCCAGCAGCCAGGGGTTTGGGAATGAGCAGTTCTTC.

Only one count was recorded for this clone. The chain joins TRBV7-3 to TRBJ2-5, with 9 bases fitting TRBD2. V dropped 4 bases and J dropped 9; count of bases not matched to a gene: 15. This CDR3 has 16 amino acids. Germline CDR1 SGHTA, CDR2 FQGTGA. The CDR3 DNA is TGTGCCAGCAGCTCGGCGGCTCTAGCGGGGCCTGAGGCCCAGTACTTC. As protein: CASSSAALAGPEAQYF. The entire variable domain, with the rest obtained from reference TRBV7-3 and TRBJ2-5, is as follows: GAGVSQTPSNKVTEKGKYVELRCDPISGHTALYWYRQSLGQGPEFLIYFQGTGAADDSGLPNDRFFAVRPEGSVSTLKIQRTERGDSAVYLCASSSAALAGPEAQYFGPGTRLLVL.

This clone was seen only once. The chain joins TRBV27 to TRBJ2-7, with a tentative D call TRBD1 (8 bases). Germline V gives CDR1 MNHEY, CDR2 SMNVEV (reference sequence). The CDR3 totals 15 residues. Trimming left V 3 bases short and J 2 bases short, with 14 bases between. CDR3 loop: CASSFGQGGAYEQYF. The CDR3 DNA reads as TGTGCCAGCAGTTTCGGACAGGGAGGGGCCTACGAGCAGTACTTC.

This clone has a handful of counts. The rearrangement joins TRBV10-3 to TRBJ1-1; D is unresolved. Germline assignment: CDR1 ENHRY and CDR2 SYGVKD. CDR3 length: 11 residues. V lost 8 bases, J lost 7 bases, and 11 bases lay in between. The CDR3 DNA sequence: TGTGCCATCGTAGTTGGGATTGAAGCTTTCTTT. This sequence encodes CAIVVGIEAFF.

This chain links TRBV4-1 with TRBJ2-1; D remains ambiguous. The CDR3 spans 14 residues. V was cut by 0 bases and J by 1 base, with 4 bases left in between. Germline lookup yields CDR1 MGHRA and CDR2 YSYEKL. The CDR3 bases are TGCGCCAGCAGCCAAGAATCGTCCTACAATGAGCAGTTCTTC. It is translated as CASSQESSYNEQFF.

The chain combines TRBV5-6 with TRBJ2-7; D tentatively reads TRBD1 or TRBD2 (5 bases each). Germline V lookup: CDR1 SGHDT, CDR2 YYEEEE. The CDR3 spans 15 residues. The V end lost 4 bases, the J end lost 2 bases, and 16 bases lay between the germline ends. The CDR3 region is CASSPGPGAAYEQYV. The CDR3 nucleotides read TGTGCCAGCAGCCCGGGACCGGGTGCGGCCTACGAGCAGTACGTC.

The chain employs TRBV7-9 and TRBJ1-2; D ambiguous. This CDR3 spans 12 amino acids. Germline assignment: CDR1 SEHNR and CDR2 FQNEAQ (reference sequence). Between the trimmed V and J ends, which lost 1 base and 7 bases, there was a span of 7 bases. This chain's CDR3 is CASSLVATGYTF. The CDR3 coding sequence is TGTGCCAGCAGCTTAGTGGCCACTGGCTACACCTTC. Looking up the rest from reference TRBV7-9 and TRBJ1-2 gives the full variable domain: DTGVSQNPRHKITKRGQNVTFRCDPISEHNRLYWYRQTLGQGPEFLTYFQNEAQLEKSRLLSDRFSAERPKGSFSTLEIQRTEQGDSAMYLCASSLVATGYTFGSGTRLTVV.

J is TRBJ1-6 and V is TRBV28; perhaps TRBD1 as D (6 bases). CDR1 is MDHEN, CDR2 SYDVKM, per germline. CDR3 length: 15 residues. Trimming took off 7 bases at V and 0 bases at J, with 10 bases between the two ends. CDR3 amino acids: CASISDSSYNSPLHF. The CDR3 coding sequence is TGTGCCAGCATTTCGGACAGCTCCTATAATTCACCCCTCCACTTT.

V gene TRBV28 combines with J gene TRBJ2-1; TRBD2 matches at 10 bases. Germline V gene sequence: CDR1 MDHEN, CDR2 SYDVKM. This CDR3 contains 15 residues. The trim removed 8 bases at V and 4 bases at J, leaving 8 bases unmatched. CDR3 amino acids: CASGLGTSVYNEQFF. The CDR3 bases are TGTGCCAGCGGCCTCGGGACTAGCGTTTACAATGAGCAGTTCTTC.

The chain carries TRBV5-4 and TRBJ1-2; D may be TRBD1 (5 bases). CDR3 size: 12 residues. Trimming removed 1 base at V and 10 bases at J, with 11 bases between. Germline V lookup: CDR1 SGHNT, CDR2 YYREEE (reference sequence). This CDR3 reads CASSLNGDDYTF. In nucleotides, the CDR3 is TGTGCCAGCAGCTTGAATGGGGACGACTACACCTTC.

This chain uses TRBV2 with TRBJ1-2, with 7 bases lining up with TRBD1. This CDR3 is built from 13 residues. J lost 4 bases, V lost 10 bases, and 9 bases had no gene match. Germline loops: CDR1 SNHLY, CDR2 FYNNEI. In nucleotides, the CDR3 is TGTGCCATCAACAGACAGGGCAGCTATGGCTACACCTTC. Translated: CAINRQGSYGYTF.

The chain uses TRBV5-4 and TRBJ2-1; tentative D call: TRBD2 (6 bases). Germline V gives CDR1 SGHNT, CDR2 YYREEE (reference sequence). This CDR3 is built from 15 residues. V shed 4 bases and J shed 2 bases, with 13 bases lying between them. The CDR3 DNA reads TGTGCCAGCAGCCCTGGTTCGGGGGCCTACAATGAGCAGTTCTTC. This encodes CASSPGSGAYNEQFF.

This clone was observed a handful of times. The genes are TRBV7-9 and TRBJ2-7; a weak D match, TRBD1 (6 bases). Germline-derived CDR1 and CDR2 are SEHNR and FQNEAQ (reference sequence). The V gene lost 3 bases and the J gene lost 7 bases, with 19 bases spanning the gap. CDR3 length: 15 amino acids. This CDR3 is CASSFESRGLLEQYF. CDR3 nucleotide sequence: TGTGCCAGCAGCTTCGAATCCAGGGGCCTTTTAGAGCAGTACTTC.

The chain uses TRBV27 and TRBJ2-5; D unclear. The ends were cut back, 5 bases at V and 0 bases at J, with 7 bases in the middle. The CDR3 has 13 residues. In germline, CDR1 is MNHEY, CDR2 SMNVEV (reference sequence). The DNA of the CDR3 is TGTGCCAGCAGTCCCCAGTACCAAGAGACCCAGTACTTC. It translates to CASSPQYQETQYF.

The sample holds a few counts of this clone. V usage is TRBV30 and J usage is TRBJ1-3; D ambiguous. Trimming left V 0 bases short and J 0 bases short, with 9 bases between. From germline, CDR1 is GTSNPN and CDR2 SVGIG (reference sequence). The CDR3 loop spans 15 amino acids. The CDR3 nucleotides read TGTGCCTGGAGTGTACTAAAAAGCTCTGGAAACACCATATATTTT. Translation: CAWSVLKSSGNTIYF.

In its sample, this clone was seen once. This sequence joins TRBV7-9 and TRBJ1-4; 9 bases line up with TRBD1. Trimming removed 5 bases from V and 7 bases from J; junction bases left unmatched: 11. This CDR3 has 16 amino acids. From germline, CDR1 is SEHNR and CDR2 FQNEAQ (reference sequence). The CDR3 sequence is CASSGPNRGQGEKLFF. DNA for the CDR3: TGTGCCAGCAGCGGACCCAACAGGGGGCAGGGTGAAAAACTGTTTTTT.

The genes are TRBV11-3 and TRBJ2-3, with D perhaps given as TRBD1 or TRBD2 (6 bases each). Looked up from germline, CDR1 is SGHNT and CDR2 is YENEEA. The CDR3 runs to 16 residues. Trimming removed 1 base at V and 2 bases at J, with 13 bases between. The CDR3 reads CASSLGGGSYTDTQYF. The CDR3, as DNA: TGTGCCAGCAGCTTAGGAGGGGGGAGCTACACAGATACGCAGTATTTT.

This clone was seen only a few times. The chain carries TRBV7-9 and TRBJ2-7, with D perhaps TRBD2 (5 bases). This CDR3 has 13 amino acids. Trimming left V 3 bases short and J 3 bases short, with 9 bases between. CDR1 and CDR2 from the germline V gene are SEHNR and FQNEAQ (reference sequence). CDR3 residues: CASSLGASYEQYF. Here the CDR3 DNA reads TGTGCCAGCAGCTTGGGAGCCAGCTACGAGCAGTACTTC.

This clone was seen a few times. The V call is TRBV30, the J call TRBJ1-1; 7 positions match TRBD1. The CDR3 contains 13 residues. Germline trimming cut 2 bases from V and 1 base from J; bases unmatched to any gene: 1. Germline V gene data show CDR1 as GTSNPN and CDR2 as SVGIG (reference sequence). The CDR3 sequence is CAWSPGGNTEAFF. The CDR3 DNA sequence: TGTGCCTGGAGTCCAGGGGGGAACACTGAAGCTTTCTTT.

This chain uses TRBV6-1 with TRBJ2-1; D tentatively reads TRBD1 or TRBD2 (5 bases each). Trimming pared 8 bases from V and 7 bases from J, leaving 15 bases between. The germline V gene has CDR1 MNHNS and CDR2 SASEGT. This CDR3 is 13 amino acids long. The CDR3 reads CASWGSFFNEQFF. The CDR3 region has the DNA TGTGCCAGCTGGGGGAGCTTCTTTAATGAGCAGTTCTTC.

CDR3 sequence: CASSPPLRETQYF. The CDR3 region has the DNA TGTGCCAGCAGCCCCCCCCTGCGCGAGACCCAGTACTTC. V is TRBV9 and J is TRBJ2-5; no clear D. The V end lost 4 bases, the J end lost 5 bases, and 12 bases lay between the germline ends. The CDR3 spans 13 residues. Germline CDR1 reads SGDLS; CDR2 reads YYNGEE.

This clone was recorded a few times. CDR3 sequence reads: CASSQETAGDSPLHF. Written as DNA, the CDR3 is TGCGCCAGCAGCCAAGAGACGGCGGGAGATTCACCCCTCCACTTT. The V and J genes are TRBV4-1 and TRBJ1-6; unclear D gene. Per the germline V gene, CDR1 is MGHRA and CDR2 is YSYEKL. V lost 0 bases and J lost 8, with 11 bases in between. This CDR3 contains 15 residues.

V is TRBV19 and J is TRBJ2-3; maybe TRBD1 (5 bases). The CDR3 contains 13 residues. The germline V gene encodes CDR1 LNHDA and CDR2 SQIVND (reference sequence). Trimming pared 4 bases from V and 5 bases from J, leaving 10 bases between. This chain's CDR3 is CASSTPREDTQYF. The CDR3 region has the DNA TGTGCCAGTAGTACCCCCAGGGAAGATACGCAGTATTTT.